A selection of T cell receptor beta chains follows, all from one sample in a study of STAT3 mutations in large granular lymphocyte leukemia. Some clones are missing from TCRdb's copy, which holds only in-frame ones; the method was immunoSEQ multiplex PCR. The sample yields over 25,000 clones, over 65% seen once. Sequencing was done on a sample of peripheral blood mononuclear cells. Every receptor here comes from a woman aged 45-65 years with T-cell large granular lymphocyte leukemia. Some clones in this sample may be carry-over from other donors' samples. Each CDR3 is given with its conserved first and last residue. A D gene is named only where the DNA matches it firmly. Clone size is stated in some rows and not others, as once, few, many or a class when expanded.

>TRBJ1-5|TRBD1|15|.|TRBV5-1
TGCGCCAGCAGCTTGGAAGGGACAGGGGTACAGCCCCAGCATTTT
CASSLEGTGVQPQHF
>TRBJ2-3|.|12|.|TRBV30
TGTGCCTGGAGTGTAGGTCGGGATACGCAGTATTTT
CAWSVGRDTQYF
>TRBJ1-3|.|15|once|TRBV18
TGTGCCAGCTCCAGGGACGGGAGCTCTGGAAACACCATATATTTT
CASSRDGSSGNTIYF
>TRBJ1-2|.|13|.|TRBV6-5
TGTGCCAGCAGTCCCCTTGGGTCCAAACGCTACACCTTC
CASSPLGSKRYTF
>TRBJ1-1|.|13|.|TRBV30
TGTGCCTGGACGAGGGATCTGAACACTGAAGCTTTCTTT
CAWTRDLNTEAFF
>TRBJ2-3|TRBD2|15|few|TRBV4-3
TGCGCCAGCAGCCTGACTAGCGGCTACACAGATACGCAGTATTTT
CASSLTSGYTDTQYF
>TRBJ2-2|TRBD2|17|.|TRBV7-6
TGTGCCAGCAGCTTAGTGGCTAGCGGGAGTGTGAACGGGGAGCTGTTTTTT
CASSLVASGSVNGELFF
>TRBJ2-1|TRBD2|16|once|TRBV7-8
TGTGCCAGCAGTTCGTTAGCGGGAGGGTCCTACAATGAGCAGTTCTTC
CASSSLAGGSYNEQFF
>TRBJ2-3|.|15|once|TRBV13
TGTGCCAGCAGCTTATCGACAGAAGCCACAGATACGCAGTATTTT
CASSLSTEATDTQYF
>TRBJ2-2|TRBD1|14|few|TRBV27
TGTGCCAGCTCGAAGACAGGGTTCTCGGGGGAGCTGTTTTTT
CASSKTGFSGELFF
>TRBJ2-7|TRBD2|17|few|TRBV2
TGTGCCAGCAGCTCCGGGACTAGCGGGGACGCCTCCTACGAGCAGTACTTC
CASSSGTSGDASYEQYF
>TRBJ2-1|TRBD2|18|.|TRBV5-1
TGCGCCAGCAGCTTGGTCCGATTTAGCGGGAGGTTAGACAATGAGCAGTTCTTC
CASSLVRFSGRLDNEQFF
>TRBJ2-2|TRBD1|18|.|TRBV27
TGTGCCAGCACCCCGCTGGATGTGCAGGGGGCGAACACCGGGGAGCTGTTTTTT
CASTPLDVQGANTGELFF
>TRBJ1-1|.|15|.|TRBV5-6
TGTGCCAGCAGCCCCTTGGGAGGGATGAACACTGAAGCTTTCTTT
CASSPLGGMNTEAFF
>TRBJ2-1|.|14|.|TRBV5-4
TGTGCCAGCAGCTTGGTGGAGACCTACAATGAGCAGTTCTTC
CASSLVETYNEQFF
>TRBJ1-2|.|15|few|TRBV5-1
TGCGCCAGCAGATTTGGGGAGACTAGGAACTATGGCTACACCTTC
CASRFGETRNYGYTF
>TRBJ1-1|.|15|.|TRBV4-3
TGCGCCAGCAGCCCAGGCGGCATTTCCGGCACTGAAGCTTTCTTT
CASSPGGISGTEAFF
>TRBJ1-5|.|15|.|TRBV19
TGTGCCAGTAAAGGCTACATCTATAGCAATCAGCCCCAGCATTTT
CASKGYIYSNQPQHF
>TRBJ2-5|.|13|once|TRBV5-1
TGCGCCAGCAGCTTGGTCGTTGAAGAGACCCAGTACTTC
CASSLVVEETQYF
>TRBJ1-1|TRBD1|14|.|TRBV2
TGTGCCAGCAGTGTCGCCAGGGGGTCCACTGAAGCTTTCTTT
CASSVARGSTEAFF
>TRBJ2-5|TRBD2|16|.|TRBV6-6
TGTGCCAGCAGCTTGGGGACTAGCGGGCGTCAAGAGACCCAGTACTTC
CASSLGTSGRQETQYF
>TRBJ2-1|TRBD2|16|.|TRBV9
TGTGCCAGCAGCCCAGGGGAAGCGGGAGGGAAGGGTGAGCAGTTCTTC
CASSPGEAGGKGEQFF
>TRBJ2-2|TRBD1|14|.|TRBV28
TGTGCCAGCAGTCTGACAGGGGGAACCGGGGAGCTGTTTTTT
CASSLTGGTGELFF
>TRBJ2-3|.|13|.|TRBV5-1
TGCGCCAGCAGCGCACTTAGCACAGATACGCAGTATTTT
CASSALSTDTQYF
>TRBJ1-1|.|13|.|TRBV2
TGTGCCAGCAGTCCGAGAGACCCGTCAGGTGCTTTCTTT
CASSPRDPSGAFF
>TRBJ2-3|.|14|.|TRBV5-1
TGCGCCAGCAGCTTCGGCGGGGACACAGATACGCAGTATTTT
CASSFGGDTDTQYF
>TRBJ2-7|.|15|.|TRBV5-1
TGCGCCAGCAGCTTAGCAGTGACTGCCTCCTACGAGCAGTACTTC
CASSLAVTASYEQYF
>TRBJ1-2|.|14|few|TRBV5-1
TGCGCCAGCAGCTCGACAGGCGACGAAGCTGGCTACACCTTC
CASSSTGDEAGYTF
>TRBJ2-7|TRBD1|15|.|TRBV6-1
TGTGCCAGCAGAACAGGGGATTCGAGCTCCTACGAGCAGTACTTC
CASRTGDSSSYEQYF
>TRBJ2-7|TRBD1|15|.|TRBV6-5
TGTGCCAGCAGTTATTCTCAGGGGGCCGCCTACGAGCAGTACTTC
CASSYSQGAAYEQYF
>TRBJ2-4|TRBD2|16|.|TRBV2
TGTGCCAGCCATCGCGGGGGAGGATTAGCCAAAAACATTCAGTACTTC
CASHRGGGLAKNIQYF
>TRBJ1-4|.|15|.|TRBV7-3
TGTGCCAGCAGCTCTACAGGGAGGAGGGGTGAAAAACTGTTTTTT
CASSSTGRRGEKLFF
>TRBJ2-6|TRBD2|20|.|TRBV5-5
TGTGCCAGCAGCTTAGGGGATGAAGCGGGAGGACGCTCTGGGGCCAACGTCCTGACTTTC
CASSLGDEAGGRSGANVLTF
>TRBJ2-7|.|15|.|TRBV10-3
TGTGCCATCGGGACTGGCGTGGGGTCACCCTACGAGCAGTACTTC
CAIGTGVGSPYEQYF
>TRBJ1-2|.|13|.|TRBV7-2
TGTGCCAGCAGCTTCTCAGGGAAAAAGGACTACACCTTC
CASSFSGKKDYTF
>TRBJ2-3|.|12|.|TRBV4-3
TGCGCCAGCAGCCGAACCACAGATACGCAGTATTTT
CASSRTTDTQYF
>TRBJ1-1|.|14|.|TRBV5-4
TGTGCCAGCAGCTTAACGGGTTCGTGGACTGAAGCTTTCTTT
CASSLTGSWTEAFF
>TRBJ1-5|.|13|.|TRBV29-1
TGCAGCGTTGGCTGGGGAGGCAATCAGCCCCAGCATTTT
CSVGWGGNQPQHF
>TRBJ1-4|TRBD1|13|.|TRBV5-1
TGCGCCAGCAGCTCCCGGGACAGGGGTATAATGTTTTTT
CASSSRDRGIMFF
>TRBJ2-1|.|14|.|TRBV18
TGTGCCAGCTCACTACCGACATTTTCCTATGAGCAGTTCTTC
CASSLPTFSYEQFF
>TRBJ1-1|.|11|.|TRBV28
TGTGCCAGCAGTGGAAATACTGAAGCTTTCTTT
CASSGNTEAFF
>TRBJ1-2|.|15|once|TRBV9
TGTGCCAGCAGTTCCGCCGGGACTGATGTCTATGGCTACACCTTC
CASSSAGTDVYGYTF